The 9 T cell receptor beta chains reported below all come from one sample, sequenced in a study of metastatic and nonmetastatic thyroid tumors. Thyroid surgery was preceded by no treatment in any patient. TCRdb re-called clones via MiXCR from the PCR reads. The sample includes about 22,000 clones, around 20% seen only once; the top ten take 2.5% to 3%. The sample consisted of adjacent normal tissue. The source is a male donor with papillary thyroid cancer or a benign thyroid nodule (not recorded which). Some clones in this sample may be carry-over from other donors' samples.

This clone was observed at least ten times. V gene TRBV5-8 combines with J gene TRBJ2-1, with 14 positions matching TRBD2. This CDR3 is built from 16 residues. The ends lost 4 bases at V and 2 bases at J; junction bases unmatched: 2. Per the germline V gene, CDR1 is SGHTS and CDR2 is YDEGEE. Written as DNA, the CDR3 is TGTGCCAGCAGCCCGGGACTAGCGGGGGCCTACAATGAGCAGTTCTTC. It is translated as CASSPGLAGAYNEQFF.

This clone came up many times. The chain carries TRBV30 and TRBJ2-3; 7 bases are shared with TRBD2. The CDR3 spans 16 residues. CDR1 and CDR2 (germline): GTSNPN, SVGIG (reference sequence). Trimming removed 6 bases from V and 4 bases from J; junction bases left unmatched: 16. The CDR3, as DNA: TGTGCCTGTTCCTCCCCGAGGCGGGAGTACCCAGATACGCAGTATTTT. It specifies CACSSPRREYPDTQYF.

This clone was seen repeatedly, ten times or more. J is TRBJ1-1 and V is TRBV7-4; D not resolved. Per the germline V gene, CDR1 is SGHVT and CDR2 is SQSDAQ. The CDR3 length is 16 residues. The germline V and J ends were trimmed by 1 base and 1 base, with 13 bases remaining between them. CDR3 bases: TGTGCCAGCAGCTTAGGGGCGTCAGCAGCGAACACTGAAGCTTTCTTT. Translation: CASSLGASAANTEAFF. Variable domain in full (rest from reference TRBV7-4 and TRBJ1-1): GAGVSQSPRYKVAKRGRDVALRCDSISGHVTLYWYRQTLGQGSEVLTYSQSDAQRDKSGRPSGRFSAERPERSVSTLKIQRTEQGDSAVYLCASSLGASAANTEAFFGQGTRLTVV.

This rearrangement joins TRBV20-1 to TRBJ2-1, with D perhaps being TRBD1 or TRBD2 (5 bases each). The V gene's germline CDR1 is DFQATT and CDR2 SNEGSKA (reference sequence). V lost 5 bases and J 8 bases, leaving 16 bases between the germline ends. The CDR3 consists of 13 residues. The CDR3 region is CSAGREWIHEQFF. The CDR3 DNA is TGCAGTGCTGGCAGGGAGTGGATCCATGAGCAGTTCTTC.

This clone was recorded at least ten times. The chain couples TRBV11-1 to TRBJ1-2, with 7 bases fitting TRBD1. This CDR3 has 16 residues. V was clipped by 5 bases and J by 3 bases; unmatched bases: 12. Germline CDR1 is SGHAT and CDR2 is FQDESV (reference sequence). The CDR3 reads CASSDPGQPSDYGYTF. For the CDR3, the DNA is TGTGCCAGCAGCGACCCGGGACAGCCGTCTGACTATGGCTACACCTTC.

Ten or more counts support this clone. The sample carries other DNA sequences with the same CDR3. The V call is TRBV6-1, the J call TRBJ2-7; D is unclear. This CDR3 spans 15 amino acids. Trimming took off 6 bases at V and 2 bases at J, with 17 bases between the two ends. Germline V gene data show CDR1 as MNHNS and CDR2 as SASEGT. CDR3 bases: TGTGCCAGCAGCGAAAAAACGGGCCGGACCTACGAGCAGTACTTC. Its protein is CASSEKTGRTYEQYF.

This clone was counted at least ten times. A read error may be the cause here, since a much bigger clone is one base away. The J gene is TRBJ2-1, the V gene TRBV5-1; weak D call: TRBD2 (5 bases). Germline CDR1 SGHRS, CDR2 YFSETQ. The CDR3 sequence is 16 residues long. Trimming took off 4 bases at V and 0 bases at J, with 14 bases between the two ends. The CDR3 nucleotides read TGCGCCAGCAGCGTTCGGACTTCAAGCTCCTACAATGAGCAGTTCTTC. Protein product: CASSVRTSSSYNEQFF.

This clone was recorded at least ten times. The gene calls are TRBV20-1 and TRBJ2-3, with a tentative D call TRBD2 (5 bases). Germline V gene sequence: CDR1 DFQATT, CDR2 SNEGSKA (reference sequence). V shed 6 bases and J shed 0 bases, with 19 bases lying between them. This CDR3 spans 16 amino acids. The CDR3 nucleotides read TGCAGTGCCCGCCATGCGGGTCCGACTAGCACAGATACGCAGTATTTT. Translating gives CSARHAGPTSTDTQYF.

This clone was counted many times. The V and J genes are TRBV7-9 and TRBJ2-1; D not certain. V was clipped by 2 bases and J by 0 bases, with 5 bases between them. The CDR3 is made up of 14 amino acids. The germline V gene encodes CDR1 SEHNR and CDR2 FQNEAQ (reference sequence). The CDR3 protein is CASSLPSSYNEQFF. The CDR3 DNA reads TGTGCCAGCAGCTTACCAAGCTCCTACAATGAGCAGTTCTTC.